This T cell receptor (beta chain) came from a study of early T cells in non-severe SARS-CoV-2 infection. Overall study: Chains from this unsorted whole-blood bulk RNA could not be paired. Study-wide results and caveats: The study's VDJdb matching favored anti-spike CD8 responses and missed private and CD4 specificities.

Researchers attached unique molecular identifiers to individual cDNA molecules. Each CDR3 protein is one row after TCRdb ran MiXCR on the 5' RACE reads. The sample yields about 50,000 distinct CDR3 sequences, about 13% seen once. There are many counts of this clonotype. No antigen is known for it. Germline V gives CDR1 SGHTA, CDR2 FQGTGA. V was trimmed by 4 bases and J by 6 bases, leaving 10 bases between them. This CDR3 spans 13 amino acids. The rearrangement joins TRBV7-3 to TRBJ2-1, with D possibly being TRBD1 or TRBD2 (5 bases each). Specimen: whole blood. The sequence was obtained from an adult who was a healthcare worker with PCR-confirmed SARS-CoV-2 infection or an uninfected control (not recorded which). CDR3 region: CASSSTRGNEQFF. CDR3 bases: TGTGCCAGCAGCTCCACGAGGGGCAATGAGCAGTTCTTC.